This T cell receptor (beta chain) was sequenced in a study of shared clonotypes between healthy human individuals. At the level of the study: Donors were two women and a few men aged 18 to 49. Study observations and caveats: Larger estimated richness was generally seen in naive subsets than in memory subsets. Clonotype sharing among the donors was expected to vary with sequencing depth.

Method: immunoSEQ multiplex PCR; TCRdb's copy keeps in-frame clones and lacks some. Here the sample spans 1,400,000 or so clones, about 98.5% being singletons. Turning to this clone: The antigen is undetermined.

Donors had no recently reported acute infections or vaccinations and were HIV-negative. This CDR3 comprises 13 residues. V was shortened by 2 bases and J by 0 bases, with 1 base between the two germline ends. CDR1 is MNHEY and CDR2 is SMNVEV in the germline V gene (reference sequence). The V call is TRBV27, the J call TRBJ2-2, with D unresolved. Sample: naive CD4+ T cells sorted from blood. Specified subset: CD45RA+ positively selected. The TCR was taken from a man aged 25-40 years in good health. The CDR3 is CASSLTNTGELFF. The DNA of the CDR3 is TGTGCCAGCAGTTTAACGAACACCGGGGAGCTGTTTTTT.